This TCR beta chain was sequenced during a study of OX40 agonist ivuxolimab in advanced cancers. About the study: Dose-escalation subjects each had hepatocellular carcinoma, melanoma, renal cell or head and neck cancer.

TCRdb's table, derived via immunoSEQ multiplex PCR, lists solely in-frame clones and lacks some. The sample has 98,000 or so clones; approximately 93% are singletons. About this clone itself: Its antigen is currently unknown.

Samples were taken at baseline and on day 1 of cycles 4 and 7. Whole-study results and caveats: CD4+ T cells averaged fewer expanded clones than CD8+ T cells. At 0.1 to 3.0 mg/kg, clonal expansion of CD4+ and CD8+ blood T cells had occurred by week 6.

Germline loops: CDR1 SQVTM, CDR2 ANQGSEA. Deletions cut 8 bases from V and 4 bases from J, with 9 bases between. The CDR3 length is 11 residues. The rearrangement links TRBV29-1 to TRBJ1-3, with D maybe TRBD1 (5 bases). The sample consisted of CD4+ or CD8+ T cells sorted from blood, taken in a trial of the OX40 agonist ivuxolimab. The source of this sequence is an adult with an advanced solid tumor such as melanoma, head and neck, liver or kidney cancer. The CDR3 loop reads CSSRQGNTIYF. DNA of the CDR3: TGCAGCAGTCGACAGGGAAACACCATATATTTT.